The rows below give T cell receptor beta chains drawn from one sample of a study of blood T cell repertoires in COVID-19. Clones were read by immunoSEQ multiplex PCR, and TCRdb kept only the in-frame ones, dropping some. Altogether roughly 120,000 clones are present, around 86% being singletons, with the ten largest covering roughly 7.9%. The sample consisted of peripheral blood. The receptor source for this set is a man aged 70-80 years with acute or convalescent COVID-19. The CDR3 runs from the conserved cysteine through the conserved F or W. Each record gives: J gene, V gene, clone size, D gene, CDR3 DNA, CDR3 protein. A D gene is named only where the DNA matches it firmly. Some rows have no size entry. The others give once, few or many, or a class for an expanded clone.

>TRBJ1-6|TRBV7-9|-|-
TGTGCCAGCAGCGCCGAGGGGACACGATATTCACCCCTCCACTTT
CASSAEGTRYSPLHF
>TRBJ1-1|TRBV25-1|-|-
TGTGCCAGCACCGGGGTCTTTAACACTGAAGCTTTCTTT
CASTGVFNTEAFF
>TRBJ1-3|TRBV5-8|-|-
TGTGCCAGCAGCTTGTTCGGGGGAAACACCATATATTTT
CASSLFGGNTIYF
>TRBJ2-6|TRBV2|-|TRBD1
TGTGCCAGCAGTCAACAGGGGGCTGGGGCCAACGTCCTGACTTTC
CASSQQGAGANVLTF
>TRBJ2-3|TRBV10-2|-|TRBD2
TGCGCCAGCGGAGGGACTAGCGGGGGGGCTCGGGATACGCAGTATTTT
CASGGTSGGARDTQYF
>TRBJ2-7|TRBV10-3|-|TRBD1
TGTGCCATCACCCCCGGACAGGGCGTTTACGAGCAGTACTTC
CAITPGQGVYEQYF
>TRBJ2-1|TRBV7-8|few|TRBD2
TGTGCCAGCAGCAAACTAGCGGGAGGGGACAATGAGCAGTTCTTC
CASSKLAGGDNEQFF
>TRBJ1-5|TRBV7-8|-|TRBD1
TGTGCCAGCAGCTTAGCGCGGACAGGGGTGAATCAGCCCCAGCATTTT
CASSLARTGVNQPQHF
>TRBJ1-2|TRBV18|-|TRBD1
TGTGCCAGCTCACGGGACAGCTATGGCTACACCTTC
CASSRDSYGYTF
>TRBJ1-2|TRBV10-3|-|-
TGTGCCATCACCAGGACTCGAGAGGATAACTATGGCTACACCTTC
CAITRTREDNYGYTF
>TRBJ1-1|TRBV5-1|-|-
TGCGCCAGCAGCTTGGAAGGGGCCTTTGAAGCTTTCTTT
CASSLEGAFEAFF
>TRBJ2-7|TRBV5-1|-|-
TGCGCCAGCAGCTTGGCGAGCAACCAGGGCGAGCAGTACTTC
CASSLASNQGEQYF
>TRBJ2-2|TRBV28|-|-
TGTGCCAGTTTAGGAGTGAACACCGGGGAGCTGTTTTTT
CASLGVNTGELFF
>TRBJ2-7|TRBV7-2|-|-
TGTGCCAGCAGCTCCGGAGTGACCTACGAGCAGTACTTC
CASSSGVTYEQYF
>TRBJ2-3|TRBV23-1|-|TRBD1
TGCGCCAGCAGTCTGCGGACAGGGCTCAGGGATACGCAGTATTTT
CASSLRTGLRDTQYF
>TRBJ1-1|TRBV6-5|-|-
TGTGCCAGCAGTTATCGAAAGGGGACTGAAGCTTTCTTT
CASSYRKGTEAFF
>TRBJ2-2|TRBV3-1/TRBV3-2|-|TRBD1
TGTGCCAGCAGCCAGGCAACAGGGGGTGGCACCGGGGAGCTGTTTTTT
CASSQATGGGTGELFF
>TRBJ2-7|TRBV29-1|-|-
TGCAGCGTGTCTCCAGGGGCCTACGAGCAGTACTTC
CSVSPGAYEQYF
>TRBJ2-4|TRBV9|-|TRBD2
TGTGCCAGCAGCGCAACCCCTCTAGCGGGGAGGAGCATTCAGTACTTC
CASSATPLAGRSIQYF
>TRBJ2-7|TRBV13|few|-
TGTGCCAGCAGCCGGGGGAGAGGCGGGGTGAAGTACTTC
CASSRGRGGVKYF
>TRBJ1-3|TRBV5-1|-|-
TGCGCCAGCAGTACGGACACTGGAAACACCATATATTTT
CASSTDTGNTIYF
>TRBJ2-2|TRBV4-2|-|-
TGTGCCAGCAGCCAAGACAGGGTCTTTTCGACCGGGGAGCTGTTTTTT
CASSQDRVFSTGELFF
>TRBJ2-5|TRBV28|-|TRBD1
TGTGCCAGCAGCCTGGGACAGCAAGAGACCCAGTACTTC
CASSLGQQETQYF
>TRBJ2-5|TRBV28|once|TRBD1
TGTGCCAGCAGCTCGACAGGGGTGGAGACCCAGTACTTC
CASSSTGVETQYF
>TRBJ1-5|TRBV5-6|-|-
TGTGCCAGCAGCGTGAGACAGGTCATCAACAATCAGCCCCAGCATTTT
CASSVRQVINNQPQHF
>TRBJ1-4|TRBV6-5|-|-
TGTGCCAGCAGGCGGGAGTCCACAACTAATGAAAAACTGTTTTTT
CASRRESTTNEKLFF
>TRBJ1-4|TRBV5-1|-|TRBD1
TGCGCCAGCAGCTTGGAGGGACAGGGAAATGAAAAACTGTTTTTT
CASSLEGQGNEKLFF
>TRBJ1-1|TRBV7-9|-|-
TGTGCCAGCAGCCCGGGACACCCGAACACTGAAGCTTTCTTT
CASSPGHPNTEAFF
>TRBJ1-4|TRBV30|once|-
TGTGCCTGGAGTACAGAGCATAATGAAAAACTGTTTTTT
CAWSTEHNEKLFF
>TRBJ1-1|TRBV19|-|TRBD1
TGTGCCAGTAGTAGTTGGACAGGGCACACTGAAGCTTTCTTT
CASSSWTGHTEAFF
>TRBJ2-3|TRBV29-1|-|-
TGCAGCGTTGATAGTTCAGGGGATACGCAGTATTTT
CSVDSSGDTQYF
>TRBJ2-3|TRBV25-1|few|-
TGTGCCAGCAGCAACACAGATACGCAGTATTTT
CASSNTDTQYF